The subject of this entry is one T cell receptor beta chain. The data originate from a study of radiotherapy plus CTLA-4 blockade in lung cancer. Germline values: CDR1 SGHAT, CDR2 FQNNGV. V dropped 6 bases and J dropped 0; count of bases not matched to a gene: 8. This CDR3 contains 16 residues. Profiled with immunoSEQ multiplex PCR; TCRdb holds only in-frame clones, not every one. The repertoire holds roughly 110,000 clones, with approximately 81% as singletons. The chain combines TRBV11-2 with TRBJ2-7; TRBD2 aligns across 10 bases. Sequences were derived from peripheral blood, sampled from a patient treated with radiotherapy plus ipilimumab. The source is a human donor with non-small cell lung cancer that progressed on radiotherapy plus ipilimumab. Some clones in this sample may be carry-over from other donors' samples. CDR3 bases: TGTGCCAGCAGTCATAATAGCGGGGGGTACTCCTACGAGCAGTACTTC. Residues: CASSHNSGGYSYEQYF.